This TCR beta chain derives from a study of identical twins. Study-wide results and caveats: One should note that invariant MAIT and iNKT cells could partly confound zero-insertion analyses. There were fewer insertions in abundant cord blood beta clonotypes, but memory repertoires showed no such pattern. Twins showed weaker excess sharing in their beta out-of-frame sequences.

Germline trimming cut 8 bases from V and 5 bases from J; bases unmatched to any gene: 5. CDR1 is DFQATT and CDR2 is SNEGSKA in the germline V gene (reference sequence). This CDR3 comprises 11 residues. This clonotype was picked up a small number of times. As yet, its antigen is unknown. Template switching added a universal primer site, and cDNA bore unique molecular identifiers. TCRdb ran MiXCR on the 5' RACE reads and lists one entry per CDR3 protein. The sample includes more than 1.5 million distinct CDR3 sequences, under 35% of them seen just once. The origin of this receptor is a newborn girl in good health. The V call is TRBV20-1, the J call TRBJ1-1; 7 bases are a match to TRBD1. The specimen was cord blood. CDR3 nucleotides: TGCAGTCCCAGGGGGAGGACTGAAGCTTTCTTT. It translates to CSPRGRTEAFF.